This T cell receptor (beta chain) was recovered during a study of blood T cell repertoires in COVID-19. Study-level background: Acute-phase and convalescent COVID-19 samples originated in the United States, Italy and Spain. Sources were T cells, B-cell-depleted T cells, or PBMCs; the material itself was cDNA or gDNA.

The table came from immunoSEQ multiplex PCR; TCRdb's copy has only in-frame clones and leaves some out. In the table there are fewer than 400,000 clones, about 85% of which are singletons. Individuals aged roughly 18 to 100 years were recruited from fewer than 30 US areas. Assignments of participants to cohorts depended upon their own reported clinical history. This clone was counted only a few times. The CDR3 covers 15 residues. V shed 3 bases and J shed 3 bases, with 18 bases lying between them. Per the germline V gene, CDR1 is GTSNPN and CDR2 is SVGIG (reference sequence). The TCR was taken from a woman aged 25-40 years who had been exposed to COVID-19. The chain recombines TRBV30 with TRBJ2-7; a possible D gene is TRBD1 (6 bases). The sample consisted of PBMCs or T cells enriched from blood (not recorded which). This chain's CDR3 is CAWRGAQGRDYEQYF. The CDR3 DNA sequence: TGTGCCTGGAGGGGGGCACAGGGAAGGGACTACGAGCAGTACTTC. The full variable domain, in which reference TRBV30 and TRBJ2-7 provide the parts outside the CDR3, is SQTIHQWPATLVQPVGSPLSLECTVEGTSNPNLYWYRQAAGRGLQLLFYSVGIGQISSEVPQNLSASRPQDRQFILSSKKLLLSDSGFYLCAWRGAQGRDYEQYFGPGTRLTVT.